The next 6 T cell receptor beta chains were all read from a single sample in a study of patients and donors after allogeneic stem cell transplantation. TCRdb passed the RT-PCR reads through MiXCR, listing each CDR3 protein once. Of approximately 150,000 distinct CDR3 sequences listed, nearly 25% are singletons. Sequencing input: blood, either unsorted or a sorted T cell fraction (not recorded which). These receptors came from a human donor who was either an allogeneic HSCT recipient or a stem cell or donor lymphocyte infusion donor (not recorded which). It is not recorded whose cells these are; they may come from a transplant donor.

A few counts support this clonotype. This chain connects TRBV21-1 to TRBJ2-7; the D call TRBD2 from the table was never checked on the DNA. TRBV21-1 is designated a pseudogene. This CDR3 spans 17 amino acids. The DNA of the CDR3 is TGTGCCAGCAGCAAAAGGCCTAGCGGGGGGAACCCCTACGAGCAGTACTTC. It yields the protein CASSKRPSGGNPYEQYF.

The chain's CDR3 is CSAKTGGKQNTEAFF. The CDR3 bases are TGCAGTGCCAAGACAGGGGGCAAACAGAACACTGAAGCTTTCTTT. The chain has TRBV20-1 and TRBJ1-1; 10 nucleotides agree with TRBD1. Germline V gene lookup returns CDR1 DFQATT and CDR2 SNEGSKA (reference sequence). Trimming took 6 bases from V and 1 from J; bases not matched to a gene: 8. The length of the CDR3 is 15 residues.

The chain's CDR3 is CSARDPKEVVEKLFF. The CDR3 DNA follows: TGCAGTGCTAGAGATCCCAAAGAGGTGGTTGAAAAACTGTTTTTT. This chain links TRBV20-1 with TRBJ1-4, with D hard to call. V lost 0 bases to trimming and J lost 7 bases, with 15 bases between them. The CDR3 runs 15 residues. In germline, CDR1 is DFQATT, CDR2 SNEGSKA (reference sequence).

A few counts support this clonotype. The CDR3 region has the DNA TGTGCCAGCAGTCGCCGGGACAGGTTGTTGTTCGCAACTAATGAAAAACTGTTTTTT. It specifies CASSRRDRLLFATNEKLFF. V usage is TRBV12-3 or TRBV12-4 and J usage is TRBJ1-4; 8 nucleotides align to TRBD1. Trimming cost V 5 bases and J 0 bases; bases outside gene matches: 14. The CDR3 loop spans 19 amino acids.

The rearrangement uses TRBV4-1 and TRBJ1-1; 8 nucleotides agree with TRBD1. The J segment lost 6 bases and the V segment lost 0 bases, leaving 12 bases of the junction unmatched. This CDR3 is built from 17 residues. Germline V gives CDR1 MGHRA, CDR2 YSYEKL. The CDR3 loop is CASSQDNWGRGRSEAFF. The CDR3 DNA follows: TGCGCCAGCAGCCAAGACAATTGGGGCAGGGGGCGATCTGAAGCTTTCTTT.

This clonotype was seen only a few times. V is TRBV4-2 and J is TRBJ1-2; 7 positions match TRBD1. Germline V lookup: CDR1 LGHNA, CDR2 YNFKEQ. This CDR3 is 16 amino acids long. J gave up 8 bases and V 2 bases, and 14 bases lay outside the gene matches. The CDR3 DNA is TGTGCCAGCAGCCAAAAGGCCGGGACAGCAGTCCGGGGCTACACCTTC. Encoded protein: CASSQKAGTAVRGYTF.